At least ten counts were recorded for the clone carrying this TCR beta chain. Its specificity is unknown. Each CDR3 protein is one row after TCRdb ran MiXCR on the 5' RACE reads. Of 89,000 or so distinct CDR3 sequences listed, more than 10% are singletons. The V and J ends lost 6 bases and 7 bases respectively, with 13 bases between them. This CDR3 is 12 amino acids long. Germline-derived CDR1 and CDR2 are DFQATT and SNEGSKA (reference sequence). This entry is derived from a study of T-cell memory formation after mild COVID-19. Study-wide background: TCR clusters were largely donor specific. General study results and limits: Pre-infection memory showed some responding clones, and this suggested that cross-reactive memory joined. CD8+ contracting clones occupied EMRA, while CD4+ ones occupied mainly CM and EM. CD4/CD8 balance held among clones contracting day 15 to 85, and later expanders leaned CD4+.

The chain couples TRBV20-1 to TRBJ2-1; possibly TRBD1 for D (6 bases). Material for sequencing was PBMCs or a T cell subset sorted from them (not recorded which). This clonotype was obtained from a man aged 18 to 35 who had mild COVID-19 (a few samples of this study predate the infection). Cell type and time point are not known. The CDR3: CSANSQGNEQFF. CDR3 DNA sequence: TGCAGTGCAAATTCACAGGGAAATGAGCAGTTCTTC.